This T cell receptor beta chain was found in a study of regulatory T cells in long-lasting Graves disease. Time point specified: persistent/refractory GD, antithyroid drugs over 5 years with positive TRAb. The TCR library was made from RNA that had been extracted from PBMCs in TRIzol. In germline, CDR1 is MNHEY, CDR2 SVGEGT. The ends lost 4 bases at V and 0 bases at J; junction bases unmatched: 7. The CDR3 loop spans 17 amino acids. iRepertoire HTBI primers and Arm-PCR of CDR3 regions built TCR beta libraries. Original processing methods: Looking across samples, the authors found 55 to 80 TRBV and 12 to 15 TRBJ segments. MiXCR, applied by TCRdb to the multiplex PCR reads, yields one record per CDR3 protein. TCRdb's processing, not the study's, gives the V and J calls here. The sample contains around 510,000 distinct CDR3 sequences, roughly 20% of which appear only once.

The sequence derives from a female donor with Graves disease. The sample in question was peripheral blood mononuclear cells (PBMCs), obtained when the disease was refractory, from a patient treated with antithyroid drugs. The J gene is TRBJ2-7, the V gene TRBV6-2 or TRBV6-3; 12 bases agree with TRBD2. DNA for the CDR3: TGTGCCAGCAGTTGCAAACTAGCGGGAGGCCGCTCCTACGAGCAGTACTTC. Its protein is CASSCKLAGGRSYEQYF.